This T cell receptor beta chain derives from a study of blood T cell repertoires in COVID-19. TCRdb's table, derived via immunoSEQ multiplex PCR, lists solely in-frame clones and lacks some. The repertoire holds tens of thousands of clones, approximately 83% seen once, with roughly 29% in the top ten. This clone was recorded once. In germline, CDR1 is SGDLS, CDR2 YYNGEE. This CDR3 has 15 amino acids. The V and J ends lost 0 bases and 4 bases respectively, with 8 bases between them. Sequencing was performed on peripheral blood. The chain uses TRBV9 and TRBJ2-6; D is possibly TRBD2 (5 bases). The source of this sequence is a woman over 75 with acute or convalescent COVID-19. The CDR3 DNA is TGTGCCAGCAGCGTAGCGGGGTCCGGGGCCAACGTCCTGACTTTC. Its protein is CASSVAGSGANVLTF. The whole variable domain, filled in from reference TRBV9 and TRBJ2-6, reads DSGVTQTPKHLITATGQRVTLRCSPRSGDLSVYWYQQSLDQGLQFLIQYYNGEERAKGNILERFSAQQFPDLHSELNLSSLELGDSALYFCASSVAGSGANVLTFGAGSRLTVL.